The clone carrying this T cell receptor beta chain showed up just once. The data are from a study of T cell responses to AZD1222 COVID-19 vaccine. Profiled with immunoSEQ multiplex PCR; TCRdb holds only in-frame clones, not every one. The sample has around 150,000 clones, roughly 90% seen once. CDR3 length equals 18 residues. V gave up 3 bases and J gave up 6 bases; unmatched junction bases: 19. Germline CDR1 SGDLS, CDR2 YYNGEE. This sequence joins TRBV9 and TRBJ2-7; TRBD2 matches at 9 bases. The TCR comes from an adult in good health. Material: peripheral blood, obtained on day 0 of AZD1222 vaccination. CDR3 bases: TGTGCCAGCAGCGATGGAGGAGCCTCTAGCGGGATCCCTCTCGAGCAGTACTTC. This sequence encodes CASSDGGASSGIPLEQYF. Together with reference TRBV9 and TRBJ2-7, the CDR3 gives the full variable domain: DSGVTQTPKHLITATGQRVTLRCSPRSGDLSVYWYQQSLDQGLQFLIQYYNGEERAKGNILERFSAQQFPDLHSELNLSSLELGDSALYFCASSDGGASSGIPLEQYFGPGTRLTVT.